These 17 T cell receptor beta chains originate from one sample sequenced in a study of cytomegalovirus exposure and HLA in healthy donors. The PCR was carried out with 60 Vbeta primers and 13 Jbeta primers. Using immunoSEQ multiplex PCR, the repertoire was profiled, and TCRdb retains in-frame clones only, with some absent. The repertoire holds about 150,000 clones, with 80% to 85% as singletons. Sequencing was done on a sample of PBMCs. The receptors originated from a woman between 25 and 40 years old in good health and CMV-seronegative.

This rearrangement joins TRBV4-1 to TRBJ1-1; D not certain. The V end was cut by 4 bases, the J end by 4 bases, with 16 bases between. CDR1 and CDR2 from the germline V gene are MGHRA and YSYEKL. This CDR3 is 15 amino acids long. CDR3 amino acids: CASSRTGLSGTEAFF. The DNA of the CDR3 is TGCGCCAGCAGCCGCACCGGGCTAAGCGGCACTGAAGCTTTCTTT.

The genes are TRBV19 and TRBJ2-7; 8 nucleotides line up with TRBD1. V was clipped by 5 bases and J by 6 bases; unmatched bases: 9. The CDR3 is 14 residues long. Germline values: CDR1 LNHDA, CDR2 SQIVND (reference sequence). The CDR3 here is CASSPGQGAAEQYF. The CDR3 DNA is TGTGCCAGTAGTCCCGGACAGGGTGCTGCCGAGCAGTACTTC.

The chain has TRBV5-1 and TRBJ2-1; 7 positions agree with TRBD2. The CDR3 runs to 13 residues. J was trimmed by 10 bases and V by 0 bases; bases with no gene match: 4. Germline values: CDR1 SGHRS, CDR2 YFSETQ. The CDR3 DNA sequence: TGCGCCAGCAGCTTGGATACGGGACTAGAGCAGTTCTTC. It specifies CASSLDTGLEQFF.

This clone was found once. One junction end does not reproduce the germline sequence, and a read error may be involved. The chain has TRBV7-9 and TRBJ1-1; 8 bases are shared with TRBD1. The CDR3 loop spans 14 amino acids. Germline CDR1 and CDR2: SEHNR and FQNEAQ (reference sequence). The CDR3 nucleotides are TGTTCCAGCAGCTACGGACAGGGTGAGACTGAAGCTTTCTTT. Amino acids: CSSSYGQGETEAFF.

This chain joins TRBV29-1 and TRBJ1-1; maybe TRBD1 (5 bases). The V end lost 6 bases, the J end lost 0 bases, and 14 bases lay between the germline ends. The CDR3 has 14 amino acids. From germline, CDR1 is SQVTM and CDR2 ANQGSEA. Written as DNA, the CDR3 is TGCAGCGTGAACCGACAGATTATGAACACTGAAGCTTTCTTT. This translates into CSVNRQIMNTEAFF. Full variable domain (rest looked up from reference TRBV29-1 and TRBJ1-1): SAVISQKPSRDICQRGTSLTIQCQVDSQVTMMFWYRQQPGQSLTLIATANQGSEATYESGFVIDKFPISRPNLTFSTLTVSNMSPEDSSIYLCSVNRQIMNTEAFFGQGTRLTVV.

The chain uses TRBV28 and TRBJ1-5, with TRBD1 matching over 9 bases. The CDR3 totals 18 residues. Trimming removed 1 base from V and 5 bases from J; junction bases left unmatched: 12. CDR1 is MDHEN and CDR2 is SYDVKM in the germline V gene. The CDR3 bases are TGTGCCAGCAGTTTATTTTCTGGGGAGGGACAGGGTCATCAGCCCCAGCATTTT. This gives the protein CASSLFSGEGQGHQPQHF.

The rearrangement joins TRBV19 to TRBJ2-7, with TRBD1 identical over 7 bases. Germline V gene data show CDR1 as LNHDA and CDR2 as SQIVND (reference sequence). The CDR3 spans 14 residues. V lost 5 bases, J lost 3 bases, and 7 bases stayed unmatched. The CDR3 protein is CASSDPGQIYEQYF. CDR3 in DNA: TGTGCCAGTAGTGACCCGGGACAGATCTACGAGCAGTACTTC.

This clone appeared a single time. CDR3 DNA: TGTGCCAGCAGTTTAAACAGGGGTAATCAGCCCCAGCATTTT. Protein: CASSLNRGNQPQHF. This chain links TRBV27 with TRBJ1-5; TRBD1 agrees at 7 bases. Germline trimming cut 2 bases from V and 4 bases from J; bases unmatched to any gene: 2. Germline V lookup: CDR1 MNHEY, CDR2 SMNVEV (reference sequence). The CDR3 covers 14 residues.

The J gene is TRBJ1-5, the V gene TRBV6-1, with 9 bases identical to TRBD1. Germline V gene lookup returns CDR1 MNHNS and CDR2 SASEGT. This CDR3 is built from 15 residues. Losses at the gene ends were 3 bases for V and 5 bases for J; bases not matched to a gene: 5. The CDR3 sequence is CASSDLWTGDQPQHF. CDR3 nucleotide sequence: TGTGCCAGCAGTGATCTGTGGACAGGGGATCAGCCCCAGCATTTT.

The V call is TRBV15, the J call TRBJ2-7, with 12 bases aligning to TRBD2. This CDR3 is 20 amino acids long. Trimming took 0 bases from V and 3 from J; bases not matched to a gene: 15. Germline CDR1 reads LNHNV; CDR2 reads YYDKDF (reference sequence). CDR3 sequence: CATSREAGQLAGGRYYEQYF. Written as DNA, the CDR3 is TGTGCCACCAGCAGAGAAGCGGGACAACTAGCGGGAGGCCGATACTACGAGCAGTACTTC. Full variable domain (rest looked up from reference TRBV15 and TRBJ2-7): DAMVIQNPRYQVTQFGKPVTLSCSQTLNHNVMYWYQQKSSQAPKLLFHYYDKDFNNEADTPDNFQSRRPNTSFCFLDIRSPGLGDTAMYLCATSREAGQLAGGRYYEQYFGPGTRLTVT.

The V gene is TRBV7-9, the J gene TRBJ2-2; 11 nucleotides match TRBD1. The CDR3 covers 16 residues. Trimming took 6 bases from V and 5 from J; bases not matched to a gene: 8. In germline, CDR1 is SEHNR, CDR2 FQNEAQ (reference sequence). This CDR3 reads CASSQGQGGLTGELFF. In DNA, the CDR3 is TGTGCCAGCAGTCAGGGACAGGGGGGCCTTACCGGGGAGCTGTTTTTT.

The chain couples TRBV7-2 to TRBJ1-2, with D perhaps matching TRBD1 (5 bases). CDR1 is SGHTA, CDR2 FQGNSA, per germline. The length of the CDR3 is 15 residues. Trimming shortened V by 2 bases and J by 8 bases, and 18 bases separated the two germline ends. CDR3 DNA sequence: TGTGCCAGCAGCTTATTTTCGCGGGACCCGACCGGCTACACCTTC. It encodes CASSLFSRDPTGYTF.

The chain joins TRBV7-9 to TRBJ2-4; possibly TRBD2 for D (6 bases). There are 14 residues in the CDR3. The germline gives CDR1 SEHNR, CDR2 FQNEAQ (reference sequence). V lost 5 bases and J lost 8, with 16 bases in between. DNA for the CDR3: TGTGCCAGCAGCCTCGGGACGGAGGGCTACATTCAGTACTTC. Its translation is CASSLGTEGYIQYF.

The chain uses TRBV5-5 and TRBJ1-1; a possible D gene is TRBD1 (6 bases). The CDR3 is 12 residues long. With 3 bases removed from V and 6 bases from J, the gap between germline ends came to 9 bases. Germline V gene lookup returns CDR1 SGHKS and CDR2 YYEKEE (reference sequence). In DNA, the CDR3 is TGTGCCAGCAGCTGGGCAGGGGCTGAAGCTTTCTTT. It yields the protein CASSWAGAEAFF.

In regard to this clone: A read error is likely, as this CDR3 ends without the conserved phenylalanine or tryptophan. The J gene is TRBJ1-5, the V gene TRBV30; a weak D match, TRBD1 (5 bases). The germline CDR1 and CDR2 sequences are GTSNPN and SVGIG (reference sequence). This CDR3 is 13 amino acids long. Trimming removed 3 bases from V and 3 bases from J, with 9 bases in between. The DNA of the CDR3 is TGTGCCTGGAGGGCAGGGCCCAATCAGCCCCAGCATCTT. It is translated as CAWRAGPNQPQHL.

The V call is TRBV19, the J call TRBJ2-2, with D perhaps TRBD1 (6 bases). CDR1 is LNHDA and CDR2 is SQIVND in the germline V gene (reference sequence). The CDR3 is 12 residues long. V was cut by 5 bases and J by 7 bases, with 8 bases left in between. The CDR3: CASSVRGGELFF. In nucleotides, the CDR3 is TGTGCCAGTAGTGTCAGGGGCGGGGAGCTGTTTTTT.

The CDR3 is CASSPTSGSSYNEQFF. CDR3 DNA: TGTGCCAGCAGCCCCACTAGCGGGAGCTCCTACAATGAGCAGTTCTTC. V and J are TRBV7-2 and TRBJ2-1; 11 nucleotides line up with TRBD2. The CDR3 is 16 amino acids. J gave up 0 bases and V 5 bases, and 3 bases lay outside the gene matches. Germline-derived CDR1 and CDR2 are SGHTA and FQGNSA.